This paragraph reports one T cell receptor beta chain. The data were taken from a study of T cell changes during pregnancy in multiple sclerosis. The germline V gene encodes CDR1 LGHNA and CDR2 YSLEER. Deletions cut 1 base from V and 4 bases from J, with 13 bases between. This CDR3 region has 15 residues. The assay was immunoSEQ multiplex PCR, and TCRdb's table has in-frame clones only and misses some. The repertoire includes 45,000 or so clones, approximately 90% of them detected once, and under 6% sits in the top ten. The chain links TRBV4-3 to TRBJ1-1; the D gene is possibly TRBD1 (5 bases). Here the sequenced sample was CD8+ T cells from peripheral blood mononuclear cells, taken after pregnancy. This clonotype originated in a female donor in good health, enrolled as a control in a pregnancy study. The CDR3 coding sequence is TGCGCCAGCAGCCAAGCGGCGGGGCAAGTCACTGAAGCTTTCTTT. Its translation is CASSQAAGQVTEAFF.